Below, 2 T cell receptor beta chains from the same sample are listed, as sequenced in a study of T-cell reconstitution after alpha-beta-depleted transplantation in children. The library targeted TCRbeta and was prepared with unique molecular identifiers. In TCRdb, the PCR reads were re-called with MiXCR into one record per CDR3 protein. The sample includes about 980,000 distinct CDR3 sequences, less than 30% of them seen just once. The material sequenced was PBMCs, mostly from graft donor cells, taken 360 days after TCRalphabeta/CD19-depleted stem cell transplant. These receptors all come from a boy less than two years old who had a stem cell transplant for SCID, so the T cells may come from the graft donor.

CDR3 sequence reads: CASSLIAGFQETQYF. Here the CDR3 DNA reads TGTGCCAGCAGCTTGATAGCGGGATTCCAAGAGACCCAGTACTTC. The genes are TRBV7-3 and TRBJ2-5; 8 positions agree with TRBD2. With 3 bases clipped from V and 1 base from J, the junction kept 4 bases outside the gene matches. The CDR3 is made up of 15 amino acids. Germline V gene data show CDR1 as SGHTA and CDR2 as FQGTGA.

The rearrangement links TRBV29-1 to TRBJ2-7; TRBD1 is a possible D gene (6 bases). Germline V gene sequence: CDR1 SQVTM, CDR2 ANQGSEA. The CDR3 spans 13 residues. Between the trimmed V and J ends, which lost 4 bases and 0 bases, there was a span of 10 bases. The CDR3 DNA reads as TGCAGCGTTGCGGGACATCGCTCCTACGAGCAGTACTTC. As protein: CSVAGHRSYEQYF.